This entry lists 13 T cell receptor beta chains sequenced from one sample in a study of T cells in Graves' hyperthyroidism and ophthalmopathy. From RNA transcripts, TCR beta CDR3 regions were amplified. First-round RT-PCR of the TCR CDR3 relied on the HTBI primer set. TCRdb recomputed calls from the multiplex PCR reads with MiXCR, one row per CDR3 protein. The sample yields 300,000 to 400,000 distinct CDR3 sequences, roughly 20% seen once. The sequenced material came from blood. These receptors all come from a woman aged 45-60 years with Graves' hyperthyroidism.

The CDR3 region has the DNA TGCAGCGTTGAGGTGACCGAGAGGGAGACCCAGTACTTC. Its translation: CSVEVTERETQYF. This sequence joins TRBV29-1 and TRBJ2-5; no reliable D call. V was cut by 3 bases and J by 5 bases, with 13 bases left in between. Looked up from germline, CDR1 is SQVTM and CDR2 is ANQGSEA. The CDR3 runs to 13 residues.

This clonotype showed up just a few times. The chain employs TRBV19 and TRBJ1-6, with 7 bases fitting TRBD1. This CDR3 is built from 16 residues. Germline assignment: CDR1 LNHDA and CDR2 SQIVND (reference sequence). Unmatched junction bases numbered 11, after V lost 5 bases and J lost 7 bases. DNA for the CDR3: TGTGCCAGTAGTGGACAGGCCAACTACAGGAATTCACCCCTCCACTTT. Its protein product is CASSGQANYRNSPLHF.

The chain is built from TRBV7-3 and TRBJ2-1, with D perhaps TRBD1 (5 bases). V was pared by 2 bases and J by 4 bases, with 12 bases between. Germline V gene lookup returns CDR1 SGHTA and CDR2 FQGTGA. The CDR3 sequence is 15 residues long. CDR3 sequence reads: CASSLVSTGYNEQFF. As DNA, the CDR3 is TGTGCCAGCAGCTTAGTTAGTACAGGATACAATGAGCAGTTCTTC.

The CDR3 DNA reads as TGCAGTGCTGGGGGAGAAGGTCAGCCCCAGCATTTT. It codes for CSAGGEGQPQHF. J is TRBJ1-5 and V is TRBV20-1; a possible D gene is TRBD1 (5 bases). CDR1 and CDR2 from the germline V gene are DFQATT and SNEGSKA (reference sequence). V lost 5 bases, J lost 6 bases, and 11 bases lay in between. The CDR3 is 12 amino acids.

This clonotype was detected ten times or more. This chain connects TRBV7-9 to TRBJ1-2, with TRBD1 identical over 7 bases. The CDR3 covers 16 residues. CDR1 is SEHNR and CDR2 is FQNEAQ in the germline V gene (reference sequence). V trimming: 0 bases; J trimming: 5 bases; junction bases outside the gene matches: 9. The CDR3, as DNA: TGTGCCAGCAGCTTAGCTGGAGGAACAGGGGTATATGGCTACACCTTC. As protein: CASSLAGGTGVYGYTF. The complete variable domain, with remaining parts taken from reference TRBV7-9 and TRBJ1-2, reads DTGVSQNPRHKITKRGQNVTFRCDPISEHNRLYWYRQTLGQGPEFLTYFQNEAQLEKSRLLSDRFSAERPKGSFSTLEIQRTEQGDSAMYLCASSLAGGTGVYGYTFGSGTRLTVV.

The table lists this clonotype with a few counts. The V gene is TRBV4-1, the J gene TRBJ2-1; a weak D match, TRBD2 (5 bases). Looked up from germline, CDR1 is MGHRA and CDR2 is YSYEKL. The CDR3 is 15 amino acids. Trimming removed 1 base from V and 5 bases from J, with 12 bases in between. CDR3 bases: TGCGCCAGCAGCCAAGCCCCCGGACTGAACAATGAGCAGTTCTTC. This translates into CASSQAPGLNNEQFF.

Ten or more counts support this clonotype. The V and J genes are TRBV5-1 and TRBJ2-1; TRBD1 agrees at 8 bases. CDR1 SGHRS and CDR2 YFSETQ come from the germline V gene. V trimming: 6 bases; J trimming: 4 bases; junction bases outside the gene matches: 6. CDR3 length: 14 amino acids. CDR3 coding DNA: TGCGCCAGCAACACAGGGGGGCAGTACAATGAGCAGTTCTTC. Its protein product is CASNTGGQYNEQFF.

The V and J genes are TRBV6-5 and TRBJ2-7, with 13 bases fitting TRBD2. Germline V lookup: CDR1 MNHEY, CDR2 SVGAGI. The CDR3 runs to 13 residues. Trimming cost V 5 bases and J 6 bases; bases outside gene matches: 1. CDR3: CASSRLAGGEQYV. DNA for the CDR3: TGTGCCAGCAGTCGACTAGCGGGGGGCGAGCAGTACGTC.

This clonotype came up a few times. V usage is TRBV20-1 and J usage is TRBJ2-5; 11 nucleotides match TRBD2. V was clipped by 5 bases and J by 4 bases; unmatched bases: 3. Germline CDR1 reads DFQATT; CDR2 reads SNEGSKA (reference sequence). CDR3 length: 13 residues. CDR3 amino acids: CSALAGGRETQYF. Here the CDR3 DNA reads TGCAGTGCTTTAGCGGGAGGGCGAGAGACCCAGTACTTC.

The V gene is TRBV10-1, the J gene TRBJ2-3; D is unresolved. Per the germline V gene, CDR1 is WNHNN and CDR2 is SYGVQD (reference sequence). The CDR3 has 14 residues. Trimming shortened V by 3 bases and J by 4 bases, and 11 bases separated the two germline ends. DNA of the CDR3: TGCGCCAGCAGTGATCAGTCTGGGGCAGATACGCAGTATTTT. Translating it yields CASSDQSGADTQYF.

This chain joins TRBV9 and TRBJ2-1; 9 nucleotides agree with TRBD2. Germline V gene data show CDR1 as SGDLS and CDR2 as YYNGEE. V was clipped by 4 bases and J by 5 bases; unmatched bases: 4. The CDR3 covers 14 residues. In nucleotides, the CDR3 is TGTGCCAGCAGCCAAGCGGGGGGAAACAATGAGCAGTTCTTC. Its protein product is CASSQAGGNNEQFF.

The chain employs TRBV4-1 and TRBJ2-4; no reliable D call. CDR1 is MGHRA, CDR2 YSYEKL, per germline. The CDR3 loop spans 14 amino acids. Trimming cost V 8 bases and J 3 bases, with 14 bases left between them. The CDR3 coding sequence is TGCGCCAGCGGGCCGCGAGGAGACAAAAACATTCAGTACTTC. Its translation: CASGPRGDKNIQYF.

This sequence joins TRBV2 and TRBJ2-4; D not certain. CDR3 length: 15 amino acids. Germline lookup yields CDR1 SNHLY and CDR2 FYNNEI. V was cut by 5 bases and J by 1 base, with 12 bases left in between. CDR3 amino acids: CASSIDRPAKNIQYF. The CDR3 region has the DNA TGTGCCAGCAGTATAGACCGCCCGGCCAAAAACATTCAGTACTTC.